This passage covers 20 T cell receptor beta chains from one sample sequenced in a study of cytomegalovirus exposure and HLA in healthy donors. The PCR used 60 Vbeta and 13 Jbeta primers. The protocol was immunoSEQ multiplex PCR, while the TCRdb copy is restricted to in-frame clones and leaves out a portion. The sample has roughly 170,000 clones, around 80% seen once. Sequencing was carried out using PBMCs. Receptors originate from a woman aged 30 to 39 in good health and CMV-seropositive.

The CDR3 here is CASSSPPREQYF. CDR3 bases: TGTGCCAGCTCCTCCCCTCCGAGGGAGCAGTACTTC. The V and J genes are TRBV7-6 and TRBJ2-7; D unresolved. The CDR3 totals 12 residues. Germline CDR1 SGHVS, CDR2 FNYEAQ. Trimming took 8 bases from V and 7 from J, leaving 15 bases between them.

The chain combines TRBV30 with TRBJ2-3; weak D call: TRBD2 (5 bases). V lost 4 bases and J lost 2, with 13 bases in between. The CDR3 has 14 residues. Germline CDR1 and CDR2: GTSNPN and SVGIG (reference sequence). The CDR3 DNA sequence: TGTGCCTGGAAAGGAGGATCAACCACAGATACGCAGTATTTT. It specifies CAWKGGSTTDTQYF.

The V gene is TRBV6-1, the J gene TRBJ2-7, with unresolved D. Trimming took 5 bases from V and 2 from J, leaving 13 bases between them. In germline, CDR1 is MNHNS, CDR2 SASEGT. This CDR3 has 14 residues. The CDR3 here is CASSHQDSTYEQYF. The CDR3 DNA is TGTGCCAGCAGTCACCAGGATTCTACCTACGAGCAGTACTTC.

The chain uses TRBV29-1 and TRBJ2-1, with 7 bases aligning to TRBD2. J was trimmed by 5 bases and V by 4 bases; bases with no gene match: 8. Per the germline V gene, CDR1 is SQVTM and CDR2 is ANQGSEA. This CDR3 is built from 14 residues. The CDR3 DNA reads as TGCAGCGTTGTGGGCCTAGCGGTAAACAATGAGCAGTTCTTC. Its protein product is CSVVGLAVNNEQFF.

The genes are TRBV7-6 and TRBJ2-1; D remains ambiguous. The CDR3 is made up of 14 amino acids. The V and J ends lost 4 bases and 0 bases respectively, with 7 bases between them. In germline, CDR1 is SGHVS, CDR2 FNYEAQ. CDR3 DNA sequence: TGTGCCAGCAGCTCTCCGGGCTCCTACAATGAGCAGTTCTTC. Translating gives CASSSPGSYNEQFF.

The chain employs TRBV27 and TRBJ1-4, with a tentative D call TRBD1 (5 bases). The CDR3 length is 14 residues. Germline CDR1 is MNHEY and CDR2 is SMNVEV (reference sequence). Trimming shortened V by 5 bases and J by 7 bases, and 14 bases separated the two germline ends. The CDR3 protein is CASSPTRGGEKLFF. The DNA for the CDR3 is TGTGCCAGCAGTCCAACGAGGGGAGGTGAAAAACTGTTTTTT.

This chain joins TRBV5-4 and TRBJ2-1; D gene unclear. The CDR3 runs 11 residues. The V end was cut by 3 bases, the J end by 4 bases, with 2 bases between. Germline CDR1 SGHNT, CDR2 YYREEE (reference sequence). The CDR3 coding sequence is TGTGCCAGCAGCTCTTACAATGAGCAGTTCTTC. Translating gives CASSSYNEQFF. The variable domain in full, with the rest retrieved from reference TRBV5-4 and TRBJ2-1, is ETGVTQSPTHLIKTRGQQVTLRCSSQSGHNTVSWYQQALGQGPQFIFQYYREEENGRGNFPPRFSGLQFPNYSSELNVNALELDDSALYLCASSSYNEQFFGPGTRLTVL.

The rearrangement joins TRBV6-1 to TRBJ1-2; D gene unclear. The CDR3 consists of 13 residues. The V gene lost 8 bases and the J gene lost 7 bases, with 17 bases spanning the gap. CDR1 and CDR2 from the germline V gene are MNHNS and SASEGT. CDR3 loop: CASRPTLASGYTF. As DNA, the CDR3 is TGTGCCAGCCGACCGACCCTAGCCAGTGGCTACACCTTC.

This rearrangement joins TRBV28 to TRBJ1-5; D is perhaps TRBD1 (6 bases). With 8 bases removed from V and 4 bases from J, the gap between germline ends came to 15 bases. The germline V gene has CDR1 MDHEN and CDR2 SYDVKM. This CDR3 has 14 amino acids. This chain's CDR3 is CASFSGGVNQPQHF. The CDR3 nucleotides are TGTGCCAGCTTTTCTGGGGGCGTGAATCAGCCCCAGCATTTT.

This rearrangement joins TRBV5-4 to TRBJ2-7; 10 bases line up with TRBD2. The V gene's germline CDR1 is SGHNT and CDR2 YYREEE (reference sequence). The CDR3 is 15 residues long. Trimming removed 4 bases from V and 7 bases from J; junction bases left unmatched: 11. The CDR3 coding sequence is TGTGCCAGCAGCACACTAGCGGGGTCGGTGGGGGAGCAGTACTTC. This codes for CASSTLAGSVGEQYF.

CDR3 sequence: CASSARTATNEKLFF. The DNA of the CDR3 is TGTGCCAGCAGTGCCCGGACAGCAACTAATGAAAAACTGTTTTTT. V usage is TRBV6-1 and J usage is TRBJ1-4; D might be TRBD1 (6 bases). This CDR3 is built from 15 residues. Germline V gene data show CDR1 as MNHNS and CDR2 as SASEGT. Trimming removed 4 bases at V and 0 bases at J, with 9 bases between.

The rearrangement joins TRBV27 to TRBJ1-2; possible D gene TRBD1, 6 bases. Germline V gene sequence: CDR1 MNHEY, CDR2 SMNVEV (reference sequence). Trimming took 4 bases from V and 3 from J, leaving 15 bases between them. The CDR3 totals 15 residues. The CDR3 sequence is CASSSPTGPHYGYTF. For the CDR3, the DNA is TGTGCCAGCAGTTCCCCCACAGGGCCCCACTATGGCTACACCTTC.

The chain couples TRBV11-3 to TRBJ2-5; 10 bases match TRBD1. The germline gives CDR1 SGHNT, CDR2 YENEEA. The CDR3 loop spans 13 amino acids. Trimming took 7 bases from V and 4 from J; bases not matched to a gene: 3. CDR3 region: CASTRQGAETQYF. CDR3 sequence (DNA): TGTGCCAGCACCCGACAGGGGGCAGAGACCCAGTACTTC.

The CDR3 DNA sequence: TGTGCCAGCAGCTTCTCCAGCAATGAGCAGTTCTTC. The encoded protein is CASSFSSNEQFF. The chain uses TRBV7-9 and TRBJ2-1, with D unclear. CDR3 length: 12 amino acids. Germline CDR1 SEHNR, CDR2 FQNEAQ (reference sequence). With 3 bases removed from V and 6 bases from J, the gap between germline ends came to 6 bases.

The V and J genes are TRBV6-5 and TRBJ2-1; 9 bases fit TRBD2. Losses at the gene ends were 6 bases for V and 11 bases for J; bases not matched to a gene: 8. The CDR3 consists of 13 residues. Germline CDR1 reads MNHEY; CDR2 reads SVGAGI. The CDR3, as DNA: TGTGCCAGCAGATTCACTAGCGGGTTTCAGCAGTTCTTC. The encoded protein is CASRFTSGFQQFF.

The chain joins TRBV10-1 to TRBJ2-1; 8 bases line up with TRBD2. The CDR3 consists of 16 residues. V lost 0 bases and J lost 3; bases outside the gene matches: 4. The germline V gene encodes CDR1 WNHNN and CDR2 SYGVQD (reference sequence). CDR3 sequence: CASSESLAGHYNEQFF. In nucleotides, the CDR3 is TGCGCCAGCAGTGAGTCCTTAGCGGGGCACTACAATGAGCAGTTCTTC.

This clone turned up a few times. The gene calls are TRBV6-5 and TRBJ2-7; D is possibly TRBD1 (6 bases). Germline CDR1 MNHEY, CDR2 SVGAGI. V was shortened by 2 bases and J by 2 bases, with 10 bases between the two germline ends. CDR3 length: 14 amino acids. CDR3 coding DNA: TGTGCCAGCAGTTACCACAGGGACACCTACGAGCAGTACTTC. Translating it yields CASSYHRDTYEQYF.

This chain joins TRBV9 and TRBJ2-3, with D perhaps TRBD1 (6 bases). CDR3 size: 16 residues. Looked up from germline, CDR1 is SGDLS and CDR2 is YYNGEE. The germline V and J ends were trimmed by 0 bases and 3 bases, with 14 bases remaining between them. CDR3 in amino acids: CASSVEMLQGTDTQYF. The CDR3 DNA follows: TGTGCCAGCAGCGTAGAAATGTTGCAGGGGACAGATACGCAGTATTTT.

The CDR3 sequence is CASSYFNVNYGYTF. The CDR3 DNA follows: TGTGCCAGCAGTTACTTCAATGTTAACTATGGCTACACCTTC. The V call is TRBV6-5, the J call TRBJ1-2; D not resolved. Germline CDR1 MNHEY, CDR2 SVGAGI. Trimming took off 1 base at V and 1 base at J, with 7 bases between the two ends. The CDR3 totals 14 residues.

The chain is built from TRBV15 and TRBJ2-7, with 8 bases matching TRBD1. Germline trimming cut 3 bases from V and 2 bases from J; bases unmatched to any gene: 9. From germline, CDR1 is LNHNV and CDR2 YYDKDF (reference sequence). The CDR3 loop spans 16 amino acids. The CDR3 spells CATSRGTGTGPYEQYF. The CDR3 DNA follows: TGTGCCACCAGCAGGGGCACCGGGACAGGACCCTACGAGCAGTACTTC.